The 2 T cell receptor beta chains reported below all come from one sample, sequenced in a study of tumor and adjacent non-tumor tissue in lung cancer. This sample's RNA came from whole unsorted tissue. A modified ARM-PCR protocol with three rounds of nested PCR amplified TCRbeta. TCRdb used MiXCR to reprocess the multiplex PCR reads, holding one entry per CDR3 protein. The profile shows approximately 90,000 distinct CDR3 sequences, less than 75% of them singletons. Specimen: lung tumor tissue. Receptor source: a man in his 60s with non-small cell lung cancer.

About this clonotype: One end of the junction fails to match germline, which may point to a read error. The genes are TRBV5-4 and TRBJ2-1, with TRBD2 identical over 11 bases. The germline V gene encodes CDR1 SGHNT and CDR2 YYREEE (reference sequence). This CDR3 is built from 16 residues. The CDR3 here is CASSPWYSSGRNEKFF. The DNA of the CDR3 is TGTGCCAGCAGCCCATGGTACTCTAGCGGGAGGAATGAGAAGTTCTTC.

The rearrangement links TRBV6-1 to TRBJ2-3, with a possible D match to TRBD2 (5 bases). The CDR3 contains 17 residues. V gave up 11 bases and J gave up 5 bases, with 29 bases separating them. Germline V gene data show CDR1 as MNHNS and CDR2 as SASEGT. Here the CDR3 reads CACCESATGSVRDTQYF. As DNA, the CDR3 is TGTGCCTGCTGTGAATCGGCTACGGGGAGTGTGAGAGATACGCAGTATTTT.